The T cell receptor beta chain described here comes from a study of blood T cell repertoires in COVID-19. Using immunoSEQ multiplex PCR, the repertoire was profiled, and TCRdb retains in-frame clones only, with some absent. The sample holds some 150,000 clones, 65% to 90% seen once. Germline V lookup: CDR1 SNHLY, CDR2 FYNNEI. This CDR3 spans 14 amino acids. Trimming cost V 6 bases and J 5 bases, with 11 bases left between them. The source of this sequence is a man aged 50 or older with acute or convalescent COVID-19. V is TRBV2 and J is TRBJ1-6; maybe TRBD1 (6 bases). The source material was peripheral blood. CDR3 coding DNA: TGTGCCAGCAGGGCACAGGGTGATAATTCACCCCTCCACTTT. This codes for CASRAQGDNSPLHF. Variable domain in full (rest from reference TRBV2 and TRBJ1-6): EPEVTQTPSHQVTQMGQEVILRCVPISNHLYFYWYRQILGQKVEFLVSFYNNEISEKSEIFDDQFSVERPDGSNFTLKIRSTKLEDSAMYFCASRAQGDNSPLHFGNGTRLTVT.